This T cell receptor (beta chain) was recovered during a study of pediatric ulcerative colitis. Trimming at V came to 5 bases and at J to 4 bases, leaving 10 bases not matched to a gene. In germline, CDR1 is SEHNR, CDR2 FQNEAQ (reference sequence). The CDR3 loop spans 16 amino acids. This clone was counted a few times. Its antigen is not identified. The study's findings and limits: This repertoire reflects total lymphocytes rather than subpopulations like regulatory T cells. Acute severe colitis showed lower rectal diversity from clonal expansions. Compared with controls, ulcerative colitis showed greater blood-rectum clone sharing.

Only in-frame clones appear in the TCRdb table, and some are missing; sequencing was by immunoSEQ multiplex PCR. Of about 36,000 clones listed, more than 70% were seen once; the top ten hold 0.74%. During colonoscopy, one to two rectal pinch biopsies were collected. No immunosuppressive drugs were given to ulcerative colitis patients before diagnostic colonoscopy. The TCR sequence derives from a boy younger than 18 with moderate ulcerative colitis. This rearrangement joins TRBV7-9 to TRBJ2-2; TRBD2 agrees at 7 bases. Sample: gut tissue. CDR3 nucleotides: TGTGCCAGCAGCCCTCAAGCGGGGTACTTCACCGGGGAGCTGTTTTTT. Translating it yields CASSPQAGYFTGELFF.